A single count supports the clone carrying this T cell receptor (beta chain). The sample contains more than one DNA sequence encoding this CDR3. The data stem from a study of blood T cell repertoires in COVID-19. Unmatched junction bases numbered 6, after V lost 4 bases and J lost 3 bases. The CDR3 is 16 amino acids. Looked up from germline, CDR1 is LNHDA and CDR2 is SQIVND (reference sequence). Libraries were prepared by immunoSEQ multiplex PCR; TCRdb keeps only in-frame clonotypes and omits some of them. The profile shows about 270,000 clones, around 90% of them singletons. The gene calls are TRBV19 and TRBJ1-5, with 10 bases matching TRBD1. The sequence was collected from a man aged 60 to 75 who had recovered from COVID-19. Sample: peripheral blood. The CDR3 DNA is TGTGCCAGTAGTAGCCGGGACAGGGGTTCCAATCAGCCCCAGCATTTT. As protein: CASSSRDRGSNQPQHF.